This T cell receptor (beta chain) was sequenced for a study of regulatory T cells in long-lasting Graves disease. Regarding the study as a whole: Relative to newly diagnosed Graves' patients, persistent ones had lower TCR diversity. Persistent cases favored TRBV28, TRBJ1-2 and TRBJ2-5.

Library construction for TCR beta used iRepertoire HTBI primers and Arm-PCR of CDR3 regions. TCRdb itself ran the multiplex PCR reads through MiXCR, one entry per CDR3 protein. The data contain under 250,000 distinct CDR3 sequences, around a fifth of them singletons. This clonotype has ten or more counts. Its cognate antigen is unknown. CDR1 MNHEY and CDR2 SMNVEV come from the germline V gene (reference sequence). The V end was cut by 9 bases, the J end by 6 bases, with 21 bases between. This CDR3 spans 15 amino acids. Time point noted: newly diagnosed GD, antithyroid drugs for less than 3 months. Construction of the TCR library relied on RNA isolated from PBMCs. This sample was shared with a second study, whose subject was T cells in Graves' hyperthyroidism and ophthalmopathy. Per that paper: Lactation, pregnancy, other autoimmune disease or uncontrolled infection led to exclusion of patients.

The specimen comprised peripheral blood mononuclear cells (PBMCs), sampled at new diagnosis, from a patient treated with antithyroid drugs. The clonotype comes from a woman between 25 and 40 years old with Graves disease. The chain joins TRBV27 to TRBJ2-1; TRBD1 is a possible D gene (6 bases). The CDR3 region is CASVPVARGSNEQFF. The DNA for the CDR3 is TGTGCCAGTGTTCCCGTTGCCAGGGGTTCCAATGAGCAGTTCTTC.